The T cell receptor (beta chain) described here comes from a study of shared clonotypes between healthy human individuals. Study outcomes and limitations: Estimated richness was generally greater in naive than memory subsets.

Naive CD4+ cells were CD45RA-selected; the remaining cells were memory. Sequencing used immunoSEQ multiplex PCR; TCRdb keeps in-frame clones, though not all of them. The sample includes about 1.1 million clones, around 78% of them seen just once. The CDR3 spans 15 residues. CDR1 and CDR2 (germline): LNHNV, YYDKDF (reference sequence). Trimming left V 0 bases short and J 3 bases short, with 12 bases between. This clone came up many times. No antigen is known for it. Other DNA variants within this sample encode the same CDR3. The clonotype was recovered from a man in his late teens or twenties in good health. Some clones in this sample may be carry-over from other donors' samples. The chain joins TRBV15 to TRBJ2-7; D possibly corresponds to TRBD2 (6 bases). Sequenced material: memory CD4+ T cells from PBMCs. Subset noted: CD45RA-negative fraction. CDR3 coding DNA: TGTGCCACCAGCAGAGATCGTAGCGGAGGCTACGAGCAGTACTTC. Protein sequence: CATSRDRSGGYEQYF.